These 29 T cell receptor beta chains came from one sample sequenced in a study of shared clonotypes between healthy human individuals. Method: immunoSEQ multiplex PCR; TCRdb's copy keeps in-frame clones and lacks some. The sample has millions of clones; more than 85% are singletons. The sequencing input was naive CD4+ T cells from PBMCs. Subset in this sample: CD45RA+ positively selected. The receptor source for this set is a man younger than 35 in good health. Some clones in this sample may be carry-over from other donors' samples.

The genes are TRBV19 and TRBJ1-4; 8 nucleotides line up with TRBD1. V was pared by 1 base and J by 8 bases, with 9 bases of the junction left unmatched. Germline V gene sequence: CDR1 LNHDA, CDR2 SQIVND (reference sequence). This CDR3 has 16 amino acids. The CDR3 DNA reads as TGTGCCAGTAGTATAGTCTGGACAGGGAAGAGGGAAAAACTGTTTTTT. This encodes CASSIVWTGKREKLFF.

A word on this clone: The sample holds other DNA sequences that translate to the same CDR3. The CDR3 region has the DNA TGTGCCAGTAGTATTCAGGGGCGAGATCAGCCCCAGCATTTT. This translates into CASSIQGRDQPQHF. V and J are TRBV19 and TRBJ1-5, with D tentatively TRBD1 (6 bases). CDR3 size: 14 residues. Germline V lookup: CDR1 LNHDA, CDR2 SQIVND (reference sequence). V was cut by 3 bases and J by 5 bases, with 11 bases left in between.

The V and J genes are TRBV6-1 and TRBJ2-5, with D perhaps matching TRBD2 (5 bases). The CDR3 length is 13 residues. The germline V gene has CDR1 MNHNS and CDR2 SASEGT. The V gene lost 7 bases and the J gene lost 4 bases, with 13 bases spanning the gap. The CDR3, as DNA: TGTGCCAGCACCTCCACGGGATTAGAGACCCAGTACTTC. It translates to CASTSTGLETQYF.

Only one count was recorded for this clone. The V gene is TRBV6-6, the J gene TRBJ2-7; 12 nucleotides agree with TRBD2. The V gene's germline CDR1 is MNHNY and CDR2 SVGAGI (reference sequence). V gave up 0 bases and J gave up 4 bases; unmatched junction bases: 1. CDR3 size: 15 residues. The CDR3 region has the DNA TGTGCCAGCAGTTACTCAACTAGCGGGAGGTACGAGCAGTACTTC. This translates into CASSYSTSGRYEQYF.

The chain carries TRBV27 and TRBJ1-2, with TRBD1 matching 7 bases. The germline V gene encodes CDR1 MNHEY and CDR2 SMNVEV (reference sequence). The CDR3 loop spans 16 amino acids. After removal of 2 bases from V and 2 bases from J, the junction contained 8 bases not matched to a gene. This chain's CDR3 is CASSLRFGRGNYGYTF. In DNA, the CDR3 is TGTGCCAGCAGTTTAAGGTTCGGCAGGGGGAACTATGGCTACACCTTC.

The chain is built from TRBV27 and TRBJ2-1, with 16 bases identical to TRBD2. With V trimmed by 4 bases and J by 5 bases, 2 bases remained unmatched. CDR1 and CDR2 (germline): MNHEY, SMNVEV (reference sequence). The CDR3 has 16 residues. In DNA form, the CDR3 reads TGTGCCAGCAGTTCCGGGACTAGCGGGAGGGACAATGAGCAGTTCTTC. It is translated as CASSSGTSGRDNEQFF.

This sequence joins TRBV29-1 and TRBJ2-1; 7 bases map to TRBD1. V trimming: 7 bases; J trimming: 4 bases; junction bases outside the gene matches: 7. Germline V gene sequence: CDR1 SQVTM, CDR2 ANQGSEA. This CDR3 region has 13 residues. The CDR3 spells CSARSTGYNEQFF. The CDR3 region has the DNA TGCAGCGCCCGATCGACAGGGTACAATGAGCAGTTCTTC.

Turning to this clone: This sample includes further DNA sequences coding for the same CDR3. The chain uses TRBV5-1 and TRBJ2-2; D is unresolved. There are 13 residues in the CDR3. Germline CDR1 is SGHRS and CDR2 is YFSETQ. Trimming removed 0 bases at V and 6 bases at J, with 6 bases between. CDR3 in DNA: TGCGCCAGCAGCTTGGGAACCCCCGGGGAGCTGTTTTTT. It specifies CASSLGTPGELFF.

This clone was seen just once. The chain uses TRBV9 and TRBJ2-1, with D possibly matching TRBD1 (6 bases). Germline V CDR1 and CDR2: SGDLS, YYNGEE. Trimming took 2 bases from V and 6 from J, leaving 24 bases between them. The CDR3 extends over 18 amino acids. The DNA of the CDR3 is TGTGCCAGCAGCGTTTACCCCTCCGGTGACCAGGGGCCCAATGAGCAGTTCTTC. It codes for CASSVYPSGDQGPNEQFF.

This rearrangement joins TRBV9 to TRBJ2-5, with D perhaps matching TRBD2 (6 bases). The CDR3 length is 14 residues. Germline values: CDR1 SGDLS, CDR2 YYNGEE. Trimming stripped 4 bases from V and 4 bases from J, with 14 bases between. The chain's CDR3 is CASSPDYPPETQYF. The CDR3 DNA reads TGTGCCAGCAGCCCGGACTATCCCCCAGAGACCCAGTACTTC.

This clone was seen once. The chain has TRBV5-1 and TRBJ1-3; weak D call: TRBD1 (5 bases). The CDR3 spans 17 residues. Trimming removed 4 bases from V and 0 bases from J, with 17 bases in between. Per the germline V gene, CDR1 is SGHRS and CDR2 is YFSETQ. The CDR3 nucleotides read TGCGCCAGCAGCCCTCACGCCGGGACTGACTCTGGAAACACCATATATTTT. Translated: CASSPHAGTDSGNTIYF.

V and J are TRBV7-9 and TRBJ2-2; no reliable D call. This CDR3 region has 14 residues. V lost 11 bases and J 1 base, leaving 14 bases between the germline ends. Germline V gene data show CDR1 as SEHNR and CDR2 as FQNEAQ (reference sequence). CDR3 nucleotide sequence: TGTGCCGTGGATGTGAATGGGAACACCGGGGAGCTGTTTTTT. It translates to CAVDVNGNTGELFF. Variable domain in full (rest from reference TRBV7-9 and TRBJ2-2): DTGVSQNPRHKITKRGQNVTFRCDPISEHNRLYWYRQTLGQGPEFLTYFQNEAQLEKSRLLSDRFSAERPKGSFSTLEIQRTEQGDSAMYLCAVDVNGNTGELFFGEGSRLTVL.

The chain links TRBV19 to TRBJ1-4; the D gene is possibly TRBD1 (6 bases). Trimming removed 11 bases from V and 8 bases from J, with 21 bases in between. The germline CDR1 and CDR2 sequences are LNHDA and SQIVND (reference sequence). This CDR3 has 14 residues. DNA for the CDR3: TGTGCCTGTATGAAATTGGGACAAGGGGAAAAACTGTTTTTT. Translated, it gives CACMKLGQGEKLFF.

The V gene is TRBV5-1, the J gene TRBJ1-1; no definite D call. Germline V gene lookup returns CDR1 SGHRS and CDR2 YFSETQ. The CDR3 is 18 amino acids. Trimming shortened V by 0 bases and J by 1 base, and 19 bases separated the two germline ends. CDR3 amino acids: CASSLALSGFAANTEAFF. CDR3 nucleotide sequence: TGCGCCAGCAGCTTGGCCCTGAGCGGGTTTGCGGCGAACACTGAAGCTTTCTTT.

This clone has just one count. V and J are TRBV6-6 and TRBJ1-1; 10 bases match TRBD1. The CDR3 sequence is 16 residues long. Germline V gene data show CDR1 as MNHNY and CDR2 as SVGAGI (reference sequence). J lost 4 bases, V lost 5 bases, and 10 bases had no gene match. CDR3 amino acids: CASSPRTGGVGTEAFF. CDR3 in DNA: TGTGCCAGCAGTCCCCGGACAGGGGGAGTGGGCACTGAAGCTTTCTTT.

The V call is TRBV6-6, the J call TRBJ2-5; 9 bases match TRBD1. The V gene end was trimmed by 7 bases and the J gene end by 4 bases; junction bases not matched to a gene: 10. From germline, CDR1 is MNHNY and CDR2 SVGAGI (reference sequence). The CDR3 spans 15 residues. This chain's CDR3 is CASKWGQGFRETQYF. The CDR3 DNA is TGTGCCAGCAAGTGGGGACAGGGCTTCAGAGAGACCCAGTACTTC.

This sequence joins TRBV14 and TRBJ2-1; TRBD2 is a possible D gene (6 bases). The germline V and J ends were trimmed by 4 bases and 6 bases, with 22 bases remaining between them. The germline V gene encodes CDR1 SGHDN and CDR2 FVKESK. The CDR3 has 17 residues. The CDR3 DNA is TGTGCCAGCAGCCCCCAGCTAGGGTATGAGGGAGGCAATGAGCAGTTCTTC. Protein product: CASSPQLGYEGGNEQFF.

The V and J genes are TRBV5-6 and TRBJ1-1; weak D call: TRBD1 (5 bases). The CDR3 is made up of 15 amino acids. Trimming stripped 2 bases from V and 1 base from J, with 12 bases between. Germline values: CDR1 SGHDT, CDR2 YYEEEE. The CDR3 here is CASSLYTTGNTEAFF. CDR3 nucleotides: TGTGCCAGCAGCTTATACACTACAGGGAACACTGAAGCTTTCTTT.

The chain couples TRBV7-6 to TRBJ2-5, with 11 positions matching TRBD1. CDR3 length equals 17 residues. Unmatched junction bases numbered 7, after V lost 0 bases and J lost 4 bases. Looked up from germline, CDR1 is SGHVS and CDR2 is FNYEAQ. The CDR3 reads CASSLAGGTGGRETQYF. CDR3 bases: TGTGCCAGCAGCTTAGCCGGCGGGACAGGGGGGCGAGAGACCCAGTACTTC. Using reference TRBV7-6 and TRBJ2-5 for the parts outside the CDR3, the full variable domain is GAGVSQSPRYKVTKRGQDVALRCDPISGHVSLYWYRQALGQGPEFLTYFNYEAQQDKSGLPNDRFSAERPEGSISTLTIQRTEQRDSAMYRCASSLAGGTGGRETQYFGPGTRLLVL.

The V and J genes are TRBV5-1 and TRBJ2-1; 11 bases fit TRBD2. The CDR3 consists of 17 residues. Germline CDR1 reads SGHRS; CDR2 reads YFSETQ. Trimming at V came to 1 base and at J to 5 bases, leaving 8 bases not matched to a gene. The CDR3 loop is CASSLPGTSGQNNEQFF. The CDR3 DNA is TGCGCCAGCAGCTTGCCCGGGACTAGCGGACAGAACAATGAGCAGTTCTTC.

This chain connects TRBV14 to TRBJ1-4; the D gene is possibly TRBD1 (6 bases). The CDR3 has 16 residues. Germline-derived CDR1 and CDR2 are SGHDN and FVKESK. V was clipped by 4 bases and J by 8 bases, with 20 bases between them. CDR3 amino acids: CASSPGGGSGAEKLFF. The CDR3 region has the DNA TGTGCCAGCAGCCCCGGCGGGGGCTCGGGCGCAGAAAAACTGTTTTTT.

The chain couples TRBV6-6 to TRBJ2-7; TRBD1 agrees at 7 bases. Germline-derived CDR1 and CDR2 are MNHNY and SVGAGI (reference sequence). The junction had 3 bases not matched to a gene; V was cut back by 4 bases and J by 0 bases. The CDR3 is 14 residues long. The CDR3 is CASSLDRSSYEQYF. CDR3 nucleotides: TGTGCCAGCAGTTTGGACAGGAGCTCCTACGAGCAGTACTTC.

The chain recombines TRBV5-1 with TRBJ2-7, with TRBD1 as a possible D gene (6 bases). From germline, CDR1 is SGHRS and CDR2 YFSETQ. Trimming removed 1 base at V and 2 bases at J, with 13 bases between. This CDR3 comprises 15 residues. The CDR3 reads CASSLLPGAPYEQYF. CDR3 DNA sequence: TGCGCCAGCAGCTTGTTGCCAGGGGCACCCTACGAGCAGTACTTC.

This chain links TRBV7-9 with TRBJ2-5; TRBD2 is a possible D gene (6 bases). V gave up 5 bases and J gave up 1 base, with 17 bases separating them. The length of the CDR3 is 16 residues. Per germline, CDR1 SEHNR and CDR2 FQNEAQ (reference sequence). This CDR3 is CASSPGGSGFQETQYF. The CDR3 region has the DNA TGTGCCAGCAGCCCAGGAGGGTCGGGATTCCAAGAGACCCAGTACTTC.

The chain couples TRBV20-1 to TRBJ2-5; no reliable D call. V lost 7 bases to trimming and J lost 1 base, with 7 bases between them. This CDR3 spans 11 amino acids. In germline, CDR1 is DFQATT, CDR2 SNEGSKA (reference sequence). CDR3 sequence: CSGAVQETQYF. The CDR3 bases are TGCAGTGGCGCGGTCCAAGAGACCCAGTACTTC.

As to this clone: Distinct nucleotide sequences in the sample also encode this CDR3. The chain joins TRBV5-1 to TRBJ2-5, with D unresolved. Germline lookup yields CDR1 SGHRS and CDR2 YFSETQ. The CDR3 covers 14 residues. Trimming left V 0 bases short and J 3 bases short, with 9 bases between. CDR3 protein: CASSLGPAEETQYF. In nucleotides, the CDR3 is TGCGCCAGCAGCTTGGGTCCGGCGGAAGAGACCCAGTACTTC. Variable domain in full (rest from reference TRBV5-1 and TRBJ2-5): KAGVTQTPRYLIKTRGQQVTLSCSPISGHRSVSWYQQTPGQGLQFLFEYFSETQRNKGNFPGRFSGRQFSNSRSEMNVSTLELGDSALYLCASSLGPAEETQYFGPGTRLLVL.

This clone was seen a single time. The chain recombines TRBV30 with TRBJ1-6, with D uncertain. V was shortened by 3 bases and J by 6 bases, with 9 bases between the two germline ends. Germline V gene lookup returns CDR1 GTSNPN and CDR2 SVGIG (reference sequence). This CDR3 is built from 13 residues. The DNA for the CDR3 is TGTGCCTGGAGGCCAACGAGTAATTCACCCCTCCACTTT. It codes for CAWRPTSNSPLHF.

The CDR3 DNA follows: TGTGCCATCAGTTCGACAGGCCACTCCTACGAGCAGTACTTC. Protein sequence: CAISSTGHSYEQYF. The genes are TRBV10-3 and TRBJ2-7; D is possibly TRBD1 (6 bases). Germline assignment: CDR1 ENHRY and CDR2 SYGVKD. V lost 5 bases, J lost 0 bases, and 11 bases lay in between. The CDR3 consists of 14 residues.

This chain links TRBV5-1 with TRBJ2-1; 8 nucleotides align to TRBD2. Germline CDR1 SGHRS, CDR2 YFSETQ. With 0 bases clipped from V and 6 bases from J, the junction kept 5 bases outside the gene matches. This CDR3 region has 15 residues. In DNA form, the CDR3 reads TGCGCCAGCAGCTTGGTCGGGAGGGCCTCCAATGAGCAGTTCTTC. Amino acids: CASSLVGRASNEQFF.